This entry concerns a single TCR beta chain. Antigen specificity is unknown. These data are taken from a study of cytomegalovirus exposure and HLA in healthy donors. Points from the study as a whole: In a later analysis, about 17,000 TCR beta sequences were associated with HLA alleles at 0.05 false discovery rate. In a later analysis, HLA-associated TCR beta chains were more clonally expanded than equally common others.

In the PCR, 60 Vbeta and 13 Jbeta primers were used. The protocol was immunoSEQ multiplex PCR, while the TCRdb copy is restricted to in-frame clones and leaves out a portion. This sample has around 180,000 clones; 81% occur once, and the top ten carry around 2%. Germline values: CDR1 SGHTA, CDR2 FQGNSA. The CDR3 covers 14 residues. Germline trimming cut 5 bases from V and 8 bases from J; bases unmatched to any gene: 9. Nominally healthy donors provided the samples, though records likely missed some immune exposures. V gene TRBV7-2 combines with J gene TRBJ1-2; the match to TRBD1 covers 9 bases. Sequenced sample: PBMCs. The sequence was obtained from a man in his late teens or twenties in good health and CMV-seronegative. CDR3 amino acids: CASSPLGTGPGYTF. In DNA form, the CDR3 reads TGTGCCAGCAGCCCCCTGGGGACAGGGCCCGGCTACACCTTC.